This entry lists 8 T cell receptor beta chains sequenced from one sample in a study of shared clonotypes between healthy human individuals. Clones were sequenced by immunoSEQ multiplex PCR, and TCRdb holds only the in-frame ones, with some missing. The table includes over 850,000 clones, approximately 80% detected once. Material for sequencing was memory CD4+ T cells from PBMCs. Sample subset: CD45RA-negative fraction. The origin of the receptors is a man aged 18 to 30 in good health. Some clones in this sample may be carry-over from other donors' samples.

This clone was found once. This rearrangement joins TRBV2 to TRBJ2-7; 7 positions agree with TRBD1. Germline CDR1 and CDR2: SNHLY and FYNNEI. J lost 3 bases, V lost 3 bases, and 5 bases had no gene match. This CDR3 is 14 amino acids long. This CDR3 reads CASSDQGDLYEQYF. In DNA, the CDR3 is TGTGCCAGCAGTGATCAGGGGGACCTCTACGAGCAGTACTTC.

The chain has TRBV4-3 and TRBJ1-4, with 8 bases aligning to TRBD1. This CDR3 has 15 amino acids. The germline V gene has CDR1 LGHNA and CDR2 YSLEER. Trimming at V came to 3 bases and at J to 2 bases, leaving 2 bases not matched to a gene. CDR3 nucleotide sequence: TGCGCCAGCAGCCAGGACAGGGCCACTAATGAAAAACTGTTTTTT. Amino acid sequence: CASSQDRATNEKLFF.

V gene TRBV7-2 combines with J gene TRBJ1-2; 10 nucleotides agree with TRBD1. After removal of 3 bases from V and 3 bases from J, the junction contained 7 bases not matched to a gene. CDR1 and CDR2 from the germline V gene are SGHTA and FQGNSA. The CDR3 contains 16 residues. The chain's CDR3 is CASSLFSGTGDYGYTF. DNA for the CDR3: TGTGCCAGCAGCTTGTTTTCCGGGACAGGGGACTATGGCTACACCTTC.

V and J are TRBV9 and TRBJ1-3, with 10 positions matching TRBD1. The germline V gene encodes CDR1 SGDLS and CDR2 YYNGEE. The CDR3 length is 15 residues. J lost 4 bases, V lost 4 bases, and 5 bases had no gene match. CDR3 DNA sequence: TGTGCCAGCAGCCCCGACAGGGGGCTCGGAAACACCATATATTTT. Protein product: CASSPDRGLGNTIYF.

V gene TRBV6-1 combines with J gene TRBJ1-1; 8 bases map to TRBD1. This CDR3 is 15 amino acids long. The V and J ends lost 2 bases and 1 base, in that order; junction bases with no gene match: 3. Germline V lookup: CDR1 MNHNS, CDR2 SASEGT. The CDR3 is CASSERTGTNTEAFF. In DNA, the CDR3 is TGTGCCAGCAGTGAACGGACAGGGACGAACACTGAAGCTTTCTTT.

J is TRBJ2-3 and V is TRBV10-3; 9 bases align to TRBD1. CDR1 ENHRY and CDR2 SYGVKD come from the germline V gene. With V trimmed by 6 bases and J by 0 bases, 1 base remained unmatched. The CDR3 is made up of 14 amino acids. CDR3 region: CAISGQGSTDTQYF. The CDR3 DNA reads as TGTGCCATCAGCGGACAGGGGAGCACAGATACGCAGTATTTT.

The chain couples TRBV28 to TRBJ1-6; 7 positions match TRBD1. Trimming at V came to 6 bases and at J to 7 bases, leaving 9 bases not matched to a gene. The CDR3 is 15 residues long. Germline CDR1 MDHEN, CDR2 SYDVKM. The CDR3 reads CASSRTGVRNSPLHF. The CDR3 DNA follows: TGTGCCAGCAGCCGCACAGGGGTCCGCAATTCACCCCTCCACTTT.

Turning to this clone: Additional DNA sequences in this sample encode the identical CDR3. The CDR3, as DNA: TGTGCCAGCTCACCGGGGCCTAATGAAAAACTGTTTTTT. This codes for CASSPGPNEKLFF. This sequence joins TRBV18 and TRBJ1-4, with D perhaps TRBD1 (5 bases). Germline CDR1 is KGHSH and CDR2 is LQKENI. Trimming took off 3 bases at V and 3 bases at J, with 5 bases between the two ends. This CDR3 region has 13 residues. Variable domain in full (rest from reference TRBV18 and TRBJ1-4): NAGVMQNPRHLVRRRGQEARLRCSPMKGHSHVYWYRQLPEEGLKFMVYLQKENIIDESGMPKERFSAEFPKEGPSILRIQQVVRGDSAAYFCASSPGPNEKLFFGSGTQLSVL.